The clone carrying this T cell receptor beta chain has ten or more counts. Its antigen is currently unknown. These data originate in a study of T cell repertoires in cytomegalovirus infection. Whole-study context: HLA-B-restricted CMV epitopes that are well studied, plus recently identified HLA-C-restricted ones, were used by the study. Signatures in public TCR beta sequences pointed to both CMV infection and matching HLA type.

Findings and caveats of the study: CMV carriers with the relevant HLA were identified by cumulative public TCR beta family frequency. The response measured ex vivo was dominated by TCR beta clonotypes (HLA-C-restricted and CMV-specific).

Trimming pared 1 base from V and 3 bases from J, leaving 7 bases between. This CDR3 has 13 residues. Per the germline V gene, CDR1 is SGHVS and CDR2 is FNYEAQ. TCRdb reprocessed the reads with MiXCR, giving one entry per CDR3 protein. The repertoire holds 650,000 to 900,000 distinct CDR3 sequences, with under 35% as singletons. This rearrangement joins TRBV7-6 to TRBJ2-7; D not certain. The sequence was collected from a human donor in good health (CMV status not recorded). Some clones in this sample may be carry-over from other donors' samples. This sample comprised cultured CD8+ T cells from PBMCs, obtained from culture after CMV antigen stimulation. In DNA, the CDR3 is TGTGCCAGCAGCTTAGGAGAGGTCTACGAGCAGTACGTC. This codes for CASSLGEVYEQYV.